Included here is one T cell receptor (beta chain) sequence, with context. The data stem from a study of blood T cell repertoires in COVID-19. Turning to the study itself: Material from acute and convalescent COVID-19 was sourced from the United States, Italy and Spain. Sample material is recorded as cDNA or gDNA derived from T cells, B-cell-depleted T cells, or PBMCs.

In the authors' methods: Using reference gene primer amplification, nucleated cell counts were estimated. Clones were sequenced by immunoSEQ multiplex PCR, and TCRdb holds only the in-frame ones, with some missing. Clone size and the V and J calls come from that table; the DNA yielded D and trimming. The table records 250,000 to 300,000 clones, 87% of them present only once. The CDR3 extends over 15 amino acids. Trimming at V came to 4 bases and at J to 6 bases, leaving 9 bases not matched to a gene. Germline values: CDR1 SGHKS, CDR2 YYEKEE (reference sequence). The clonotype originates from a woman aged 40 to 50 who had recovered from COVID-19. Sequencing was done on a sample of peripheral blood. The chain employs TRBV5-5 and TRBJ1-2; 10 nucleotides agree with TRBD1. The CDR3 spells CASSLPGQGRNGYTF. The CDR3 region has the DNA TGTGCCAGCAGCCTTCCGGGACAGGGGAGGAATGGCTACACCTTC. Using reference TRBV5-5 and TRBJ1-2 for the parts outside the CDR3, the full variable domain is DAGVTQSPTHLIKTRGQQVTLRCSPISGHKSVSWYQQVLGQGPQFIFQYYEKEERGRGNFPDRFSARQFPNYSSELNVNALLLGDSALYLCASSLPGQGRNGYTFGSGTRLTVV.